Listed here are 2 T cell receptor beta chains from one sample, sequenced in a study of cytomegalovirus exposure and HLA in healthy donors. Primers: 60 Vbeta forward and 13 Jbeta reverse. The repertoire was sequenced with immunoSEQ multiplex PCR; TCRdb's copy has only in-frame clones and lacks some. The sample holds 200,000 or so clones, 82% seen once. Input material: PBMCs. These receptors came from a boy aged 2 to 9 in good health and CMV-seronegative.

The chain has TRBV10-2 and TRBJ2-3, with 15 nucleotides matching TRBD2. The germline V gene has CDR1 WSHSY and CDR2 SAAADI. With V trimmed by 6 bases and J by 5 bases, 3 bases remained unmatched. The CDR3 has 15 amino acids. The CDR3 loop reads CASRGLAGGLDTQYF. CDR3 DNA: TGCGCCAGCAGAGGACTAGCGGGGGGGCTAGATACGCAGTATTTT.

The CDR3 region is CASTLPDRSADTQYF. For the CDR3, the DNA is TGTGCCAGCACCCTACCGGACAGGTCGGCAGATACGCAGTATTTT. J is TRBJ2-3 and V is TRBV5-8, with 7 nucleotides matching TRBD1. Germline CDR1 SGHTS, CDR2 YDEGEE. V gave up 6 bases and J gave up 4 bases; unmatched junction bases: 11. This CDR3 contains 15 residues.